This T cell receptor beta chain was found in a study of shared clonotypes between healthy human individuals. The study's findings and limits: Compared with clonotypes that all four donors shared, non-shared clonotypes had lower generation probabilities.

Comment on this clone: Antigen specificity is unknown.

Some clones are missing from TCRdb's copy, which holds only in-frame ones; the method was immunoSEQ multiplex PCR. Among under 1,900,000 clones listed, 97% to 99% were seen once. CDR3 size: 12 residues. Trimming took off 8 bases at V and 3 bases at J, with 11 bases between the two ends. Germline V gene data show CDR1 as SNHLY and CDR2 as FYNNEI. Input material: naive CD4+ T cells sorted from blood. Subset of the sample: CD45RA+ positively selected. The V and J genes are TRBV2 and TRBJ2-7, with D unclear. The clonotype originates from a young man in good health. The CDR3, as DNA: TGTGCCAGCTGTCGGTGGTTCTACGAGCAGTACTTC. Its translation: CASCRWFYEQYF.